This TCR beta chain comes out of a study of T cell responses to AZD1222 COVID-19 vaccine. General study results and limits: Among the donors, most were white British and more were female, and clonal diversity was possibly underestimated. Only a handful of individuals given AZD1222 were seropositive at baseline.

Germline V lookup: CDR1 MNHEY, CDR2 SMNVEV (reference sequence). The CDR3 spans 12 residues. Trimming left V 5 bases short and J 6 bases short, with 8 bases between. TCRdb keeps only in-frame clones here, not all; method: immunoSEQ multiplex PCR. The table includes about 72,000 clones, just over 85% detected once. On this clone itself: Antigen: not known.

The sequence was collected from an adult in good health. Sequenced here: peripheral blood, sampled on day 0 of AZD1222 vaccination. The chain links TRBV27 to TRBJ2-4; D is unresolved. CDR3 sequence (DNA): TGTGCCAGCAGTCAAGACCGAAACATTCAGTACTTC. It is translated as CASSQDRNIQYF.